Below are 28 T cell receptor beta chains sequenced from a single sample in a study of blood T cell repertoires in COVID-19. TCRdb keeps only in-frame clones here, not all; method: immunoSEQ multiplex PCR. Of 150,000 to 200,000 clones in the sample, 84% were seen once. The material sequenced was peripheral blood. The receptor set was obtained from a human donor with acute or convalescent COVID-19. The donor label of this sample is uncertain.

The CDR3 protein is CASSLFGGLSSYEQYF. As DNA, the CDR3 is TGTGCCAGCAGTTTATTTGGGGGACTCAGCTCCTACGAGCAGTACTTC. The rearrangement links TRBV28 to TRBJ2-7, with D possibly TRBD2 on 6 matching bases. CDR3 size: 16 residues. Germline CDR1 MDHEN, CDR2 SYDVKM. V dropped 1 base and J dropped 0 bases, with 13 bases sitting between them.

This clone was found a few times. The chain uses TRBV4-1 and TRBJ2-1; 7 bases are a match to TRBD2. V dropped 0 bases and J dropped 4; count of bases not matched to a gene: 6. Germline assignment: CDR1 MGHRA and CDR2 YSYEKL. The CDR3 runs to 16 residues. The CDR3 nucleotides are TGCGCCAGCAGCCAAGATTTCGGGAGGTCTTACAATGAGCAGTTCTTC. The encoded protein is CASSQDFGRSYNEQFF.

This sequence joins TRBV10-3 and TRBJ1-6; TRBD1 agrees at 7 bases. Looked up from germline, CDR1 is ENHRY and CDR2 is SYGVKD. J lost 10 bases, V lost 8 bases, and 14 bases had no gene match. The CDR3 is 15 residues long. CDR3 in amino acids: CAISTGSSMDSPLHF. For the CDR3, the DNA is TGTGCCATCTCGACAGGGTCCTCTATGGACTCACCCCTCCACTTT.

The gene calls are TRBV14 and TRBJ2-5; D not resolved. Trimming stripped 4 bases from V and 0 bases from J, with 6 bases between. CDR1 and CDR2 from the germline V gene are SGHDN and FVKESK. The CDR3 is made up of 13 amino acids. For the CDR3, the DNA is TGTGCCAGCAGCCGGGCGTACCAAGAGACCCAGTACTTC. Translation: CASSRAYQETQYF.

This chain links TRBV3-1 (or the pseudogene TRBV3-2) with TRBJ2-3; 12 bases align to TRBD2. Per the germline V gene, CDR1 is LGHDT and CDR2 is YNNKEL (reference sequence). The CDR3 contains 16 residues. V trimming: 2 bases; J trimming: 4 bases; junction bases outside the gene matches: 4. The CDR3 coding sequence is TGTGCCAGCAGCCAATCACTAGCGGGGGGCTCAGATACGCAGTATTTT. Protein product: CASSQSLAGGSDTQYF.

This clone appeared a single time. CDR3 in amino acids: CASSLGLAVSSYEQYF. In DNA, the CDR3 is TGTGCCAGCAGCTTGGGGCTAGCGGTGAGCTCCTACGAGCAGTACTTC. The chain links TRBV5-5 to TRBJ2-7; 7 bases agree with TRBD2. After removal of 0 bases from V and 0 bases from J, the junction contained 6 bases not matched to a gene. The CDR3 has 16 amino acids. From germline, CDR1 is SGHKS and CDR2 YYEKEE (reference sequence).

In DNA form, the CDR3 reads TGTGCCAGCAGCTTGGGACAGGGGATTGAGAATTCACCCCTCCACTTT. It specifies CASSLGQGIENSPLHF. V gene TRBV5-4 combines with J gene TRBJ1-6; TRBD1 aligns across 8 bases. CDR3 length: 16 amino acids. V dropped 0 bases and J dropped 7; count of bases not matched to a gene: 6. CDR1 and CDR2 (germline): SGHNT, YYREEE (reference sequence). Filled out from reference TRBV5-4 and TRBJ1-6, the complete variable domain reads ETGVTQSPTHLIKTRGQQVTLRCSSQSGHNTVSWYQQALGQGPQFIFQYYREEENGRGNFPPRFSGLQFPNYSSELNVNALELDDSALYLCASSLGQGIENSPLHFGNGTRLTVT.

This clone was detected a few times. The J gene is TRBJ1-5, the V gene TRBV19; D gene ambiguous. The V gene's germline CDR1 is LNHDA and CDR2 SQIVND (reference sequence). The CDR3 runs to 14 residues. Trimming took off 10 bases at V and 2 bases at J, with 15 bases between the two ends. CDR3 sequence (DNA): TGTGCCACTGAACGGAATCTAGGCAATCAGCCCCAGCATTTT. Protein sequence: CATERNLGNQPQHF.

The chain recombines TRBV9 with TRBJ2-1; 9 nucleotides agree with TRBD1. Germline V lookup: CDR1 SGDLS, CDR2 YYNGEE. This CDR3 is built from 15 residues. The V gene end was trimmed by 1 base and the J gene end by 7 bases; junction bases not matched to a gene: 6. In DNA, the CDR3 is TGTGCCAGCAGCGTATTCGGACAGGGGATAAATGAGCAGTTCTTC. This encodes CASSVFGQGINEQFF.

The V and J genes are TRBV5-8 and TRBJ1-1; 10 nucleotides align to TRBD1. This CDR3 has 16 residues. Germline V gene lookup returns CDR1 SGHTS and CDR2 YDEGEE. The junction had 3 bases not matched to a gene; V was cut back by 0 bases and J by 1 base. In nucleotides, the CDR3 is TGTGCCAGCAGCTTGGGGGACAGGGGTTGGAACACTGAAGCTTTCTTT. Protein: CASSLGDRGWNTEAFF.

The V call is TRBV29-1, the J call TRBJ1-1; TRBD1 matches at 8 bases. V shed 8 bases and J 4 bases; nucleotides not matched to a gene: 9. The CDR3 has 13 amino acids. The germline gives CDR1 SQVTM, CDR2 ANQGSEA. CDR3 DNA: TGCAGCCTCTGGACAGGGTCGGGCACTGAAGCTTTCTTT. This translates into CSLWTGSGTEAFF.

The gene calls are TRBV10-3 and TRBJ2-1; D is possibly TRBD2 (6 bases). The germline gives CDR1 ENHRY, CDR2 SYGVKD. The CDR3 length is 16 residues. V was clipped by 4 bases and J by 9 bases, with 22 bases between them. The CDR3 protein is CAISAAPVAESLEQFF. CDR3 DNA: TGTGCCATCAGTGCGGCCCCGGTAGCGGAGTCGCTTGAGCAGTTCTTC.

A single count supports this clone. V gene TRBV12-3 or TRBV12-4 combines with J gene TRBJ2-5, with D unresolved. Trimming cost V 6 bases and J 4 bases, with 9 bases left between them. The CDR3 is 12 residues long. CDR3 DNA: TGTGCCAGCAGCCGCCGGAGAGAGACCCAGTACTTC. This encodes CASSRRRETQYF.

The chain couples TRBV30 to TRBJ1-4; unclear D gene. CDR3 length: 16 residues. Germline CDR1 is GTSNPN and CDR2 is SVGIG (reference sequence). V lost 2 bases, J lost 7 bases, and 20 bases lay in between. CDR3 coding DNA: TGTGCCTGGAGTAGAGACCCCGGCGGAGGGCGTGAAAAACTGTTTTTT. This sequence encodes CAWSRDPGGGREKLFF.

This chain uses TRBV29-1 with TRBJ2-2; D is possibly TRBD1 (6 bases). V was pared by 6 bases and J by 0 bases, with 8 bases between. This CDR3 has 13 amino acids. Germline CDR1 is SQVTM and CDR2 is ANQGSEA. The CDR3 spells CSVGTTNTGELFF. As DNA, the CDR3 is TGCAGCGTAGGGACAACGAACACCGGGGAGCTGTTTTTT.

The V gene is TRBV11-1, the J gene TRBJ2-7; D possibly corresponds to TRBD2 (5 bases). This CDR3 is 16 amino acids long. The V gene lost 6 bases and the J gene lost 7 bases, with 25 bases spanning the gap. The V gene's germline CDR1 is SGHAT and CDR2 FQDESV (reference sequence). The CDR3 region is CASSHLNNPPGREQYF. CDR3 nucleotides: TGTGCCAGCAGTCATCTCAATAATCCCCCGGGGAGAGAGCAGTACTTC.

The chain has TRBV4-1 and TRBJ1-5; the match to TRBD1 covers 8 bases. This CDR3 has 17 amino acids. Germline V gene data show CDR1 as MGHRA and CDR2 as YSYEKL. Germline trimming cut 3 bases from V and 0 bases from J; bases unmatched to any gene: 7. The CDR3 reads CASSHEQGDYSNQPQHF. The CDR3 nucleotides are TGCGCCAGCAGCCACGAACAGGGGGATTATAGCAATCAGCCCCAGCATTTT.

This chain uses TRBV10-2 with TRBJ2-7; 7 bases align to TRBD2. The germline V gene has CDR1 WSHSY and CDR2 SAAADI. With V trimmed by 6 bases and J by 4 bases, 6 bases remained unmatched. This CDR3 has 13 amino acids. CDR3 in amino acids: CASSQWGGYEQYF. CDR3 sequence (DNA): TGCGCCAGCAGCCAGTGGGGGGGGTACGAGCAGTACTTC.

The rearrangement uses TRBV19 and TRBJ2-7; 14 nucleotides line up with TRBD2. The ends lost 4 bases at V and 4 bases at J; junction bases unmatched: 6. Germline lookup yields CDR1 LNHDA and CDR2 SQIVND (reference sequence). The CDR3 loop spans 16 amino acids. This CDR3 is CASSTGGTSGSYEQYF. The CDR3 DNA reads as TGTGCCAGTAGTACAGGAGGGACTAGCGGGAGTTACGAGCAGTACTTC.

The genes are TRBV2 and TRBJ1-3, with D possibly TRBD1 on 6 matching bases. Germline assignment: CDR1 SNHLY and CDR2 FYNNEI. The germline V and J ends were trimmed by 1 base and 3 bases, with 7 bases remaining between them. This CDR3 contains 14 residues. CDR3: CASSEGRGGNTIYF. The CDR3 DNA reads TGTGCCAGCAGTGAAGGCAGGGGTGGAAACACCATATATTTT.

The rearrangement links TRBV4-1 to TRBJ2-1; D perhaps matches TRBD2 (6 bases). Germline values: CDR1 MGHRA, CDR2 YSYEKL. This CDR3 has 14 residues. The germline V and J ends were trimmed by 4 bases and 2 bases, with 9 bases remaining between them. In nucleotides, the CDR3 is TGCGCCAGCAGCCCACTAGCAGCCTACAATGAGCAGTTCTTC. Encoded protein: CASSPLAAYNEQFF.

This clone was seen a single time. The rearrangement links TRBV6-5 to TRBJ1-1, with a tentative D call TRBD1 (5 bases). The length of the CDR3 is 13 residues. Trimming cost V 5 bases and J 8 bases, with 15 bases left between them. Germline CDR1 reads MNHEY; CDR2 reads SVGAGI. The CDR3 DNA follows: TGTGCCAGCAGTCCACGACAGATAGAAGAAGCTTTCTTT. It codes for CASSPRQIEEAFF.

This clone was recorded a few times. The rearrangement joins TRBV5-5 to TRBJ1-2, with 7 bases that match TRBD1. The CDR3 is made up of 14 amino acids. V lost 5 bases to trimming and J lost 7 bases; unmatched junction nucleotides: 11. The germline gives CDR1 SGHKS, CDR2 YYEKEE (reference sequence). CDR3 nucleotide sequence: TGTGCCAGCAGGAGGGACAGAGAATTGTCTGGCTACACCTTC. Its translation is CASRRDRELSGYTF.

CDR3 region: CASSEVGGANEKLFF. Written as DNA, the CDR3 is TGTGCCAGCAGTGAGGTCGGGGGTGCTAATGAAAAACTGTTTTTT. The rearrangement joins TRBV2 to TRBJ1-4, with a weak D call TRBD1 (5 bases). CDR3 length: 15 amino acids. V was trimmed by 3 bases and J by 3 bases, leaving 11 bases between them. In germline, CDR1 is SNHLY, CDR2 FYNNEI.

The chain links TRBV12-5 to TRBJ2-7; D gene uncertain. Trimming took 3 bases from V and 3 from J, leaving 18 bases between them. This CDR3 comprises 16 residues. Germline CDR1 is LGHNT and CDR2 is FRNRAP. The CDR3 DNA follows: TGTGCTAGTGGTTTAGTTGGGCAGGCAGACGACTACGAGCAGTACTTC. This sequence encodes CASGLVGQADDYEQYF.

CDR3 DNA: TGTGCCAGCAGCCAAGTAGGACAGCCTACGAACACTGAAGCTTTCTTT. Residues: CASSQVGQPTNTEAFF. This chain joins TRBV14 and TRBJ1-1; D may be TRBD1 (6 bases). Looked up from germline, CDR1 is SGHDN and CDR2 is FVKESK. CDR3 length: 16 amino acids. V was shortened by 1 base and J by 1 base, with 13 bases between the two germline ends. The full variable domain, its missing parts supplied by reference TRBV14 and TRBJ1-1, is EAGVTQFPSHSVIEKGQTVTLRCDPISGHDNLYWYRRVMGKEIKFLLHFVKESKQDESGMPNNRFLAERTGGTYSTLKVQPAELEDSGVYFCASSQVGQPTNTEAFFGQGTRLTVV.

The CDR3 reads CASSLSGTDKETQYF. The DNA for the CDR3 is TGTGCCAGCAGCTTGTCCGGGACAGATAAAGAGACCCAGTACTTC. This chain connects TRBV11-2 to TRBJ2-5; 7 nucleotides align to TRBD1. CDR1 and CDR2 (germline): SGHAT, FQNNGV. The CDR3 totals 15 residues. Trimming took 3 bases from V and 3 from J; bases not matched to a gene: 7.

V is TRBV7-2 and J is TRBJ2-1; no clear D. The germline V gene encodes CDR1 SGHTA and CDR2 FQGNSA. The CDR3 is 14 amino acids. Trimming left V 1 base short and J 1 base short, with 5 bases between. The CDR3 nucleotides read TGTGCCAGCAGCTTAGGTCTTTCCTACAATGAGCAGTTCTTC. Residues: CASSLGLSYNEQFF.